This TCR beta chain appears in the sequencing data of a study of response to subunit inactivated influenza vaccine. One entry per CDR3 protein, called by TCRdb with MiXCR from the RT-PCR reads. The sample has around 570,000 distinct CDR3 sequences, approximately 10% seen once. The CDR3 sequence is 13 residues long. V was cut by 5 bases and J by 3 bases, with 8 bases left in between. These data also formed part of another study, on T cells expressing NK-cell markers. As reported in that work: TCR beta cDNA was made by 5'RACE template switching with UMIs. One of eight sequenced donors was HCMV-seronegative; the other seven were seropositive. These clonotypes also led the CD3+CD56-NKG2C+ fraction in a few donors. Expanded clones of NKG2C+ T cells had an unclear HCMV specificity.

The source is a man over 45 who received an inactivated influenza vaccine. The chain uses TRBV12-3 or TRBV12-4 and TRBJ1-3; D not certain. This specimen was PBMCs from blood, taken on the day of vaccination. The CDR3 sequence: CASSLNGGNTIYF. In DNA form, the CDR3 reads TGTGCCAGCAGTCTAAACGGTGGAAACACCATATATTTT.